This T cell receptor beta chain comes out of a study of graft-versus-host responses after intestinal transplantation. Study-wide context: Induction with anti-thymocyte globulin, then tacrolimus and steroids for roughly 3 years, was given to all recipients.

In the case of this clone: The antigen is unknown.

CDR3 length: 14 residues. The germline gives CDR1 SGHNT, CDR2 YYREEE (reference sequence). Trimming left V 4 bases short and J 0 bases short, with 8 bases between. TCRdb's table, derived via immunoSEQ multiplex PCR, lists solely in-frame clones and lacks some. The table records approximately 81,000 clones, around 87% of them present only once. This receptor was obtained from a human donor who was the organ donor for an intestinal transplant. The starting material was unstimulated CD8+ T cells sorted from spleen or lymph node cells, obtained before transplant. V is TRBV5-4 and J is TRBJ2-4; D unclear. CDR3 DNA sequence: TGTGCCAGCAGCCCGGATATAGCCAAAAACATTCAGTACTTC. The encoded protein is CASSPDIAKNIQYF. The complete variable domain, with remaining parts taken from reference TRBV5-4 and TRBJ2-4, reads ETGVTQSPTHLIKTRGQQVTLRCSSQSGHNTVSWYQQALGQGPQFIFQYYREEENGRGNFPPRFSGLQFPNYSSELNVNALELDDSALYLCASSPDIAKNIQYFGAGTRLSVL.